This T cell receptor beta chain was sequenced in a study of kidney transplant recipient with SARS-CoV-2 infection. TCRdb reanalysed the reads using MiXCR and keeps one entry per CDR3 protein. The sample includes 200,000 to 300,000 distinct CDR3 sequences, more than 25% of them seen just once. This clonotype was seen more than once but under ten times. J lost 6 bases, V lost 0 bases, and 5 bases had no gene match. Germline V lookup: CDR1 KGHDR, CDR2 SFDVKD. CDR3 size: 16 residues. The chain combines TRBV24-1 with TRBJ2-3; TRBD2 matches at 10 bases. The sequences come from a blood sample, collected at baseline and between days 110 and 120 from a kidney transplant recipient. This receptor was taken from a young adult male patient who had COVID-19 and was a kidney transplant recipient. Some T cells could come from the graft donor. CDR3 DNA sequence: TGTGCCACCAGTGATTTGGCTAGCGGGAGTAAGGATACGCAGTATTTT. This sequence encodes CATSDLASGSKDTQYF.